Listed below are T cell receptor beta chains from one sample, sequenced in a study of cytomegalovirus exposure and HLA in healthy donors. TCRdb's table, derived via immunoSEQ multiplex PCR, lists solely in-frame clones and lacks some. The profile covers roughly 90,000 clones, with around four fifths appearing a single time and about 3.7% taken by the ten largest. The sequenced material came from PBMCs. These receptors all stem from a man aged 30 to 39 in good health and CMV-seropositive. Both conserved end residues are part of each CDR3. Clone size is not always given. Where it is, it says once, few, many or a class for expanded clones.

clone size	V gene	CDR3 protein
-	TRBV19	CASSPGETQYF
-	TRBV27	CASSGGQWGNNQPQHF
-	TRBV12-5	CASGPAGRDTEAFF
few	TRBV6-6	CASSRDRGRNTDTQYF
-	TRBV7-2	CASSFLAGVSDTQYF
once	TRBV28	CASSPLKQRSYEQYF
once	TRBV7-9	CASSPSMSSYNEQFF
-	TRBV5-1	CASSLASRTSGYQETQYF
-	TRBV2	CASSVQGENTEAFF
once	TRBV7-2	CASSLKQGNTGELFF
-	TRBV5-5	CASSLPQTGANVLTF
-	TRBV18	CASSPRKGAKNIQYF
once	TRBV7-2	CASSLAERYEQYF
-	TRBV5-1	CASSFPPSAGGFSNEQFF
few	TRBV7-2	CASSWDRDQPQHF
-	TRBV29-1	CSTGLAGGGEQYF
-	TRBV7-2	CASSLIGGIGNTIYF